This T cell receptor (beta chain) is from a study of tumor and adjacent non-tumor tissue in lung cancer. Study observations and caveats: In normal lung, the top 100 clones were significantly more dominant than in tumor. Tumor TCR diversity, when higher, was linked to shorter survival.

Germline CDR1 is SGHDN and CDR2 is FVKESK. This CDR3 region has 19 residues. As for this clonotype: Antigen specificity is unknown.

Three rounds of nested PCR, following a modified ARM-PCR protocol, produced the TCRbeta library. Via MiXCR, TCRdb re-called the multiplex PCR reads, giving one row per CDR3 protein. The sample comprises more than 60,000 distinct CDR3 sequences, 77% of which are singletons, and less than 15% rests with the top ten. No cell sorting was done before RNA was extracted from the tissue. The sequenced sample consisted of lung tumor tissue. The receptor comes from a woman aged 45 to 65 with non-small cell lung cancer. The rearrangement links TRBV14 to TRBJ2-1; 12 positions match TRBD2. Here the CDR3 reads CVSSRKRETGLAGYNEQFF. The CDR3 DNA reads TGTGTTAGCAGCCGAAAGCGCGAGACGGGACTAGCGGGCTACAATGAGCAGTTCTTC.